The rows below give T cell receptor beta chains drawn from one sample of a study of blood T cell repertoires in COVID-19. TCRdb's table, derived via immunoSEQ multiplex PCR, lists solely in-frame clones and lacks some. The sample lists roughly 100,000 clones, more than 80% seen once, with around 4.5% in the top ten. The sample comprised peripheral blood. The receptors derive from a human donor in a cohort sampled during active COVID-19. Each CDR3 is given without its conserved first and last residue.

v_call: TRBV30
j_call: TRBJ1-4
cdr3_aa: AWSRRQGKEKLF

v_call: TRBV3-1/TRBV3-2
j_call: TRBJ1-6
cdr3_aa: ASTQGAAVTLH

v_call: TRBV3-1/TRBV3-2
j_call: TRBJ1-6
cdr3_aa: ASTPGGAQYNSPLH

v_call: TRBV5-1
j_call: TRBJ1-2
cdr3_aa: ASSRTGDGYT

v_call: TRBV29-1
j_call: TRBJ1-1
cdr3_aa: SVVPVFEAF

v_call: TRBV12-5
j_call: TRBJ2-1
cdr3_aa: ASGLGIGVGEQF

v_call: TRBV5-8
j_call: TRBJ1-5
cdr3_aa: ASSFYNQPQH

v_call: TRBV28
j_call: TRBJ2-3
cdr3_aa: ASILGWAGTRTDTQY

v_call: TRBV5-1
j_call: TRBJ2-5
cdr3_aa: ASSSTVTGETQY

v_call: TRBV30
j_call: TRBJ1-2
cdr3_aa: AHEGDGGGYT

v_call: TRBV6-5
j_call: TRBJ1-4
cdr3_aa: ASSSRDSPNEKLF

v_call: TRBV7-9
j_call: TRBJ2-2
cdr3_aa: ASSLLSTGELF

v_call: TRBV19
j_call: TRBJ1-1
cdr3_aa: ATRQGYTEAF

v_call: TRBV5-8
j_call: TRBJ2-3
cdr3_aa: ASSSGLAASTDTQY

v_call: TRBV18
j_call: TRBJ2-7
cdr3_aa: ASSPPFSYEQY

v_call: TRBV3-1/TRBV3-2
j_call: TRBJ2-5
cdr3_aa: ASSPRGGGGRQETQY

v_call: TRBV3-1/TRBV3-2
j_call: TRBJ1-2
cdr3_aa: ASSQRTARGYT

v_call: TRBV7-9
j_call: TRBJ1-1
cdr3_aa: ASSLGRGTGRTEAF

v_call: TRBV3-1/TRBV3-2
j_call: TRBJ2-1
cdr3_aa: ASSQEGPKRASSYNEQF

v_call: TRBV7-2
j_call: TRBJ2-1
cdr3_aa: ASSSTVSSYNEQF

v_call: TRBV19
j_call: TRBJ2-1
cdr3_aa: ASTGTGGYEQF

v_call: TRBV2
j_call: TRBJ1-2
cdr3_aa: ASSEWAGNYGYT

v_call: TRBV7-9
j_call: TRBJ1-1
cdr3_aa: ASSPSGLSTEAF

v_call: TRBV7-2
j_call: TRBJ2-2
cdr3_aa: ASSAAGQGWRRELF

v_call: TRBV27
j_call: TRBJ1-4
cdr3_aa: ASNFRGRGEKLF

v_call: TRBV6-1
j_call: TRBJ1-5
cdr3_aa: ASSDLDRINQPQH

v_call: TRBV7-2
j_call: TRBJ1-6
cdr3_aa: ASSLMARGVGSPLH

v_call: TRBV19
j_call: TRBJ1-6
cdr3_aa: ASSIDHRPRFNSPLH

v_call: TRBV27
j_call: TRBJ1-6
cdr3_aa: ASRGNQYRGGLDNSPLH

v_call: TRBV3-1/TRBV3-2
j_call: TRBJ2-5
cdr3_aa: ASSQGLPGQQETQY

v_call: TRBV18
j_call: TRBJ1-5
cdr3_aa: ASSPIGGNQPQH

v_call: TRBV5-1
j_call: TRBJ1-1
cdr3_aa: ASSLERQGSEAF

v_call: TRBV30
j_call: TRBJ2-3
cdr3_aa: AWSITADTQY

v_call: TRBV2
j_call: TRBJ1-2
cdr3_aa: ASRWGGTYGYT

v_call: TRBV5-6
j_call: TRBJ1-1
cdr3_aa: ASSRRGQVIDTEAF

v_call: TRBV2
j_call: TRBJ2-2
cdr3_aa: ASSRQITGELF

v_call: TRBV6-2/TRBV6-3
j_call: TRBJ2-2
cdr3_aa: ASSPTVPGELF

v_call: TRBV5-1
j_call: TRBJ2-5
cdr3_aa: ASSLKGETQY

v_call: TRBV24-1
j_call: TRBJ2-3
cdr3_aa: ATSDSREGDTDTQY

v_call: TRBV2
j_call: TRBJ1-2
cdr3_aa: ASSVENYGYT

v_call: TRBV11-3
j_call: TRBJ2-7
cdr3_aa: ASSLNDRLSSYEQY

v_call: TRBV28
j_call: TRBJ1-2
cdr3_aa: ASSLSMGRFGYGYT

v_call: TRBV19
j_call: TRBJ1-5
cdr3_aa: ASSDGQGIYQPQH

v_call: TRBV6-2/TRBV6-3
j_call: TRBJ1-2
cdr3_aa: ASSSSGQGWYGYT

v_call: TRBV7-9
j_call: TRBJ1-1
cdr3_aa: ASSPLDRGAF

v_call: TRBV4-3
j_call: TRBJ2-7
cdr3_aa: ASSQDYSISYEQY

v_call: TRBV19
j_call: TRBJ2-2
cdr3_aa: ASSKRPGTNTGELF

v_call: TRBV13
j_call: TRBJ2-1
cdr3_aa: ASSFRGNVLNEQF

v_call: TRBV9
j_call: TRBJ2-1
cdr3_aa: ASSVAPQTGKGRYNEQF

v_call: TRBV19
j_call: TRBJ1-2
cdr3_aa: ASSSQGGFSYGYT

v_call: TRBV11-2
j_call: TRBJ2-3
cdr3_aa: ASSPQGLAGYTDTQY

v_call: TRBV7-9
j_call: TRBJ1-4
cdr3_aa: ASAGVGGHEKLF

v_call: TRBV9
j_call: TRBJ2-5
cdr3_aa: ASSRGGGPAETQY

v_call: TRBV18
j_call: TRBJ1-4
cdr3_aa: ASSPSGAATNEKLF

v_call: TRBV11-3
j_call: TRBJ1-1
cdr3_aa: ASRGPQRSTEAF